These T cell receptor beta chains were read from a single sample in a study of OX40 agonist ivuxolimab in advanced cancers. Clones were read by immunoSEQ multiplex PCR, and TCRdb kept only the in-frame ones, dropping some. This table has approximately 27,000 clones, over 75% appearing once. The sample in question was CD4+ or CD8+ T cells sorted from blood, obtained in a trial of the OX40 agonist ivuxolimab. These receptors came from an adult with an advanced solid tumor such as melanoma, head and neck, liver or kidney cancer. Both conserved end residues are part of each CDR3. D genes are given only for firm matches. Rows may omit the clone size; those that give it use once, few, many or a size class.

CDR3aa	CDR3nt	j_gene	v_gene	d_gene	abundance	len
CASMTTGVPYGYTF	TGTGCCAGCATGACGACAGGCGTCCCCTATGGCTACACCTTC	TRBJ1-2	TRBV7-9	NA	NA	14
CASSKGGPYEQYF	TGTGCCAGCTCCAAGGGGGGCCCCTACGAGCAGTACTTC	TRBJ2-7	TRBV27	NA	NA	13
CASSLEGVGTDTQYF	TGCGCCAGCAGCTTGGAGGGAGTAGGCACAGATACGCAGTATTTT	TRBJ2-3	TRBV5-1	NA	NA	15
CASSAGLAATGDSYNEQFF	TGTGCCAGCAGTGCGGGACTGGCTGCAACGGGGGACTCCTACAATGAGCAGTTCTTC	TRBJ2-1	TRBV27	NA	NA	19
CASSFAGASSGYTF	TGTGCCAGCAGTTTCGCTGGGGCTTCTTCTGGCTACACCTTC	TRBJ1-2	TRBV27	NA	NA	14
CASSPRQRREGLTYTQYF	TGTGCCAGCAGCCCGCGACAACGGCGGGAGGGCCTGACTTATACGCAGTATTTT	TRBJ2-3	TRBV7-9	TRBD2	NA	18
CASSGGHWKTQYF	TGTGCCAGCAGCGGCGGCCACTGGAAGACCCAGTACTTC	TRBJ2-5	TRBV5-4	NA	NA	13
CASSLEWDTRIPSGYTF	TGTGCCAGCAGCTTAGAGTGGGACACTCGAATCCCTTCTGGCTACACCTTC	TRBJ1-2	TRBV7-8	NA	NA	17
CASSFVGSNTEAFF	TGTGCCAGCAGTTTTGTCGGCAGCAACACTGAAGCTTTCTTT	TRBJ1-1	TRBV28	NA	NA	14
CAISLTPNGDGYTF	TGTGCCATCAGCTTAACACCGAACGGGGATGGCTACACCTTC	TRBJ1-2	TRBV10-3	NA	NA	14
CASSNRQGRLETQYF	TGTGCCAGCAGCAACCGACAGGGAAGGTTGGAGACCCAGTACTTC	TRBJ2-5	TRBV5-5	TRBD1	NA	15
CSVNTEAFF	TGCAGTGTAAACACTGAAGCTTTCTTT	TRBJ1-1	TRBV20-1	NA	NA	9
CAWSVGDTDTQYF	TGTGCCTGGAGTGTAGGGGACACAGATACGCAGTATTTT	TRBJ2-3	TRBV30	NA	medium-sized	13
CASSGGGGGAYEQYF	TGTGCCAGCAGCGGCGGCGGGGGAGGGGCCTACGAGCAGTACTTC	TRBJ2-7	TRBV9	TRBD2	NA	15
CSVPDRAPQIYGYTF	TGCAGCGTTCCGGACAGGGCACCCCAAATCTATGGCTACACCTTC	TRBJ1-2	TRBV29-1	TRBD1	once	15
CASSYGLIYSF	TGTGCCAGCAGCTACGGACTCATCTACTCGTTC	TRBJ1-2	TRBV7-9	NA	NA	11
CASSLSILTVYEQYF	TGTGCCAGCAGTTTATCGATACTGACAGTCTACGAGCAGTACTTC	TRBJ2-7	TRBV27	NA	once	15
CASSGAGGSTYEQFF	TGTGCCAGCAGCGGCGCGGGAGGGAGTACCTATGAGCAGTTCTTC	TRBJ2-1	TRBV9	TRBD2	NA	15
CASSFGSPSYEQYF	TGTGCCAGCAGCTTCGGGTCGCCGTCCTACGAGCAGTACTTC	TRBJ2-7	TRBV5-6	NA	NA	14
CSVGQGTDTQYF	TGCAGCGTTGGCCAAGGTACAGATACGCAGTATTTT	TRBJ2-3	TRBV29-1	NA	once	12
CSVGQLAGQITDTQYF	TGCAGCGTCGGCCAACTAGCGGGCCAAATCACAGATACGCAGTATTTT	TRBJ2-3	TRBV29-1	TRBD2	NA	16
CASRTTGGFFYEQYF	TGTGCCAGCAGGACGACAGGGGGCTTCTTCTACGAGCAGTACTTC	TRBJ2-7	TRBV6-5	TRBD1	NA	15
CASSQREEGSSPLHF	TGTGCCAGCAGCCAGAGGGAGGAGGGGAGCTCACCCCTCCACTTT	TRBJ1-6	TRBV4-2	NA	few	15
CASSKVDGSYEQYF	TGTGCCAGCAGTAAAGTGGACGGCTCCTACGAGCAGTACTTC	TRBJ2-7	TRBV28	NA	NA	14
CASSMAGGRKFF	TGTGCCAGTAGTATGGCGGGAGGACGGAAGTTCTTC	TRBJ2-1	TRBV19	TRBD2	NA	12
CASSQFRREKLFF	TGCGCCAGCAGCCAATTTCGTCGGGAAAAACTGTTTTTT	TRBJ1-4	TRBV4-1	NA	once	13
CASSDLGQGVYGYTF	TGTGCCAGCAGTGATTTGGGACAGGGTGTCTATGGCTACACCTTC	TRBJ1-2	TRBV25-1	TRBD1	once	15
CASSYVDIDEQYF	TGTGCCAGCAGTTACGTAGACATAGACGAGCAGTACTTC	TRBJ2-7	TRBV6-6	NA	NA	13
CASSGPSVGELFF	TGTGCCAGCTCGGGCCCTAGTGTCGGGGAGCTGTTTTTT	TRBJ2-2	TRBV27	NA	NA	13
CASSLQRRNTEAFF	TGTGCCAGCAGCCTTCAGAGAAGGAACACTGAAGCTTTCTTT	TRBJ1-1	TRBV28	NA	NA	14
CASSLIAGDTGELFF	TGTGCCAGCAGCTTAATAGCGGGAGACACCGGGGAGCTGTTTTTT	TRBJ2-2	TRBV7-6	TRBD2	NA	15
CASSYSLLGSPYEQYF	TGTGCCAGCAGTTACTCCCTCCTAGGGTCGCCCTACGAGCAGTACTTC	TRBJ2-7	TRBV6-5	NA	NA	16
CASSGYQRGSYNEQFF	TGTGCCAGCTCCGGCTACCAGCGGGGGTCCTACAATGAGCAGTTCTTC	TRBJ2-1	TRBV25-1	TRBD2	NA	16
CASSPGTGKMANEKLFF	TGTGCCAGCAGCCCCGGGACAGGGAAAATGGCTAATGAAAAACTGTTTTTT	TRBJ1-4	TRBV9	TRBD1	NA	17
CATSREGAGELFF	TGTGCCACCAGCAGAGAAGGGGCCGGGGAGCTGTTTTTT	TRBJ2-2	TRBV15	NA	NA	13
CASSRRPETQYF	TGTGCCAGCAGCCGCCGACCAGAGACCCAGTACTTC	TRBJ2-5	TRBV4-2	NA	NA	12
CASSPQNYEQYF	TGTGCCAGCAGTCCCCAGAACTACGAGCAGTACTTC	TRBJ2-7	TRBV6-5	NA	medium-sized	12
CASSQEDPKQGDDVRYF	TGCGCCAGCAGCCAAGAAGATCCCAAACAGGGTGACGACGTTCGGTACTTC	TRBJ2-7	TRBV4-1	NA	few	17
CASLGALNQPQHF	TGTGCCAGTTTAGGGGCCCTGAATCAGCCCCAGCATTTT	TRBJ1-5	TRBV2	NA	NA	13